The TCR beta chain described here comes from a study of blood T cell repertoires in COVID-19. Germline V gene lookup returns CDR1 SEHNR and CDR2 FQNEAQ (reference sequence). There are 18 residues in the CDR3. V lost 7 bases and J 0 bases, leaving 24 bases between the germline ends. Source study methods: Estimated nucleated cell counts came from reference gene primer amplification. Sequencing was performed with immunoSEQ multiplex PCR; in TCRdb, only in-frame clones are kept and a portion is missing. The V and J calls and clone size come from that table; D and trimming were worked out from the DNA. Counted here are 110,000 or so clones, roughly 84% occurring once; the ten biggest clones make up almost 8.5%.

The chain employs TRBV7-9 and TRBJ1-2; no clear D. The material sequenced was peripheral blood. This receptor was obtained from a woman in her 70s who had recovered from COVID-19. CDR3 loop: CASNDPMGLFRPNYGYTF. CDR3 coding DNA: TGTGCCAGCAACGATCCGATGGGCCTATTCAGGCCTAACTATGGCTACACCTTC.